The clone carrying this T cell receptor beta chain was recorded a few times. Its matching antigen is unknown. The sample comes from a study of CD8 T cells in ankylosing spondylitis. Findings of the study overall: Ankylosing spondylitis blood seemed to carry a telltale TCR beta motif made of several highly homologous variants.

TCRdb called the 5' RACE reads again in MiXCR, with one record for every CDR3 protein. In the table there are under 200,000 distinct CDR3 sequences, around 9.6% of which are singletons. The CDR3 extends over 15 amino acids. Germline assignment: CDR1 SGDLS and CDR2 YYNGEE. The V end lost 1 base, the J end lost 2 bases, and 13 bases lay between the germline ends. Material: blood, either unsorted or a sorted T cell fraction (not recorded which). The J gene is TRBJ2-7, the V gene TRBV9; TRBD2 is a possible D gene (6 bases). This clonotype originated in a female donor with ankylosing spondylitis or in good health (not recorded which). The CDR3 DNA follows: TGTGCCAGCAGCGTATCAACGGGGGAGACCTACGAGCAGTACTTC. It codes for CASSVSTGETYEQYF.